The 8 T cell receptor beta chains listed next were all sequenced from one sample in a study of cytomegalovirus exposure and HLA in healthy donors. Use of 60 Vbeta and 13 Jbeta primers characterized the PCR. Profiled with immunoSEQ multiplex PCR; TCRdb holds only in-frame clones, not every one. The sample includes 56,000 or so clones. Sequenced: PBMCs. Every receptor here comes from a man aged 40-49 years in good health and CMV-seropositive.

The chain couples TRBV21-1 to TRBJ2-7; TRBD2, as called in the table, went unchecked against the DNA. TRBV21-1 corresponds to a pseudogene. This CDR3 is 14 amino acids long. CDR3 protein: CASSKSPGKSEQYF. CDR3 coding DNA: TGTGCCAGCAGCAAATCGCCCGGGAAAAGCGAGCAGTACTTC.

V is TRBV18 and J is TRBJ2-7; 11 nucleotides line up with TRBD1. The germline V gene has CDR1 KGHSH and CDR2 LQKENI. The length of the CDR3 is 14 residues. V shed 3 bases and J 7 bases; nucleotides not matched to a gene: 5. The CDR3 spells CASSPGTGGFEQYF. CDR3 nucleotide sequence: TGTGCCAGCTCACCTGGGACAGGGGGTTTTGAGCAGTACTTC.

V gene TRBV6-1 combines with J gene TRBJ2-3, with D possibly matching TRBD1 (5 bases). The CDR3 has 14 residues. Per the germline V gene, CDR1 is MNHNS and CDR2 is SASEGT. V lost 8 bases, J lost 5 bases, and 17 bases lay in between. CDR3 DNA: TGTGCCAGCTCGCGTCGGGCCCAGGGAGATACGCAGTATTTT. This translates into CASSRRAQGDTQYF.

J is TRBJ2-5 and V is TRBV7-3, with 8 bases lining up with TRBD1. Germline V gene data show CDR1 as SGHTA and CDR2 as FQGTGA. This CDR3 region has 14 residues. The J segment lost 5 bases and the V segment lost 2 bases, leaving 4 bases of the junction unmatched. The CDR3 sequence is CASSLQGAGETQYF. The CDR3, as DNA: TGTGCCAGCAGCTTACAGGGGGCGGGTGAGACCCAGTACTTC.

This rearrangement joins TRBV6-1 to TRBJ1-5; D ambiguous. Germline values: CDR1 MNHNS, CDR2 SASEGT. Trimming removed 3 bases from V and 3 bases from J, with 12 bases in between. CDR3 size: 15 residues. CDR3 DNA sequence: TGTGCCAGCAGTGACGGGAACAGAGTCAATCAGCCCCAGCATTTT. Protein product: CASSDGNRVNQPQHF.

The rearrangement joins TRBV11-2 to TRBJ1-4; 8 bases are shared with TRBD1. V lost 5 bases, J lost 4 bases, and 3 bases stayed unmatched. CDR3 length: 14 residues. Germline values: CDR1 SGHAT, CDR2 FQNNGV. The CDR3 DNA follows: TGTGCCAGCAGCGCGGACAGGGTTAATGAAAAACTGTTTTTT. Its protein product is CASSADRVNEKLFF.

This rearrangement joins TRBV6-4 to TRBJ2-3; possibly TRBD2 for D (6 bases). The CDR3 runs 20 residues. V lost 2 bases to trimming and J lost 4 bases, with 28 bases between them. CDR1 is MRHNA and CDR2 is SNTAGT in the germline V gene. CDR3: CASSDPFGRGTHPIADTQYF. CDR3 sequence (DNA): TGTGCCAGCAGTGACCCCTTTGGTCGCGGGACCCATCCGATTGCAGATACGCAGTATTTT.

The rearrangement links TRBV27 to TRBJ2-7; tentative D call: TRBD1 (5 bases). The CDR3 contains 14 residues. The germline V and J ends were trimmed by 5 bases and 2 bases, with 13 bases remaining between them. Germline loops: CDR1 MNHEY, CDR2 SMNVEV (reference sequence). The DNA of the CDR3 is TGTGCCAGCAGTACAGGCCCCGGAACCTACGAGCAGTACTTC. Its translation is CASSTGPGTYEQYF.